This T cell receptor (beta chain) is from a study of blood T cell repertoires in COVID-19. Across the study: Some COVID-19 samples were acute and others convalescent; all came from the United States, Italy and Spain. In each case, the material was cDNA or gDNA derived from T cells, B-cell-depleted T cells, or PBMCs.

In the source study's methods: The assay estimated nucleated cells by amplifying reference gene primers. The method was immunoSEQ multiplex PCR; TCRdb's version includes in-frame clones alone and lacks a portion of them. The DNA was the basis for D and trimming; V, J and clone size are from that table. The sample records approximately 100,000 clones, about 85% being singletons. The CDR3 runs 19 residues. Germline V gene data show CDR1 as SNHLY and CDR2 as FYNNEI. The V end was cut by 7 bases, the J end by 0 bases, with 27 bases between. This TCR came from a woman in her sixties or seventies with active or convalescent COVID-19. V usage is TRBV2 and J usage is TRBJ1-2; D gene unclear. The sample comprised peripheral blood. The CDR3 DNA sequence: TGTGCCAGCACCATCCGACCCTACAGAGACGAAGGCACTAACTATGGCTACACCTTC. Protein: CASTIRPYRDEGTNYGYTF.